A selection of T cell receptor beta chains follows, all from one sample in a study of patients and donors after allogeneic stem cell transplantation. TCRdb fed the RT-PCR reads into MiXCR, producing one record per CDR3 protein. The sample includes fewer than 500,000 distinct CDR3 sequences, around 16% of them seen just once. The source material was blood, either unsorted or a sorted T cell fraction (not recorded which). These receptors were taken from a human donor who was either an allogeneic HSCT recipient or a stem cell or donor lymphocyte infusion donor (not recorded which). It is not recorded whose cells these are; they may come from a transplant donor. CDR3s include the opening cysteine and the closing phenylalanine or tryptophan. Each record gives: J gene, D gene, V gene, clone size, CDR3 DNA, CDR3 protein. A D gene is named only where the DNA matches it firmly. The size entry is marked missing in some rows and otherwise reads once, few, many or a size class.

TRBJ2-7	TRBD2	TRBV20-1	-	TGCAGTGCTAGGGGGACTAGCGGGAGAGAGCAGTACTTC	CSARGTSGREQYF
TRBJ2-5	TRBD2	TRBV7-9	-	TGTGCCAGCAGAATTGGGGGGGGAGAAGAGACCCAGTACTTC	CASRIGGGEETQYF
TRBJ2-1	-	TRBV7-2	-	TGTGCCAGCAGCTTAGGACGCCAATACAATGAGCAGTTCTTC	CASSLGRQYNEQFF
TRBJ2-2	-	TRBV7-3	few	TGTGCCAGCAGCTTAAAAGCCGGGGAGCTGTTTTTT	CASSLKAGELFF
TRBJ1-2	TRBD1	TRBV24-1	many	TGTGCCACCAGTGATGCGGGACAGCCCTATGGCTACACCTTC	CATSDAGQPYGYTF
TRBJ1-1	-	TRBV20-1	few	TGCAGTGCCACCAGGAGGAAGAACACTGAAGCTTTCTTT	CSATRRKNTEAFF
TRBJ1-1	TRBD1	TRBV10-3	-	TGTGCCATCAGGAAACCAGGGGGCGCAGGAACTGAAGCTTTCTTT	CAIRKPGGAGTEAFF
TRBJ2-7	TRBD1	TRBV5-1	-	TGCGCCAGCAGCCCACAGGGGCCCGAGCAGTACTTC	CASSPQGPEQYF
TRBJ2-1	-	TRBV5-1	-	TGCGCCAGCAGCTTGGCCGGGCGGAGCTCCTACAATGAGCAGTTCTTC	CASSLAGRSSYNEQFF
TRBJ1-3	-	TRBV30	-	TGTGCCTGGGAACCGGGCCGCCTTGGAAACACCATATATTTT	CAWEPGRLGNTIYF
TRBJ2-4	-	TRBV6-2/TRBV6-3	-	TGTGCCAGCACCAAACAGAGTTTTACGGCCAAAAACATTCAGTACTTC	CASTKQSFTAKNIQYF
TRBJ1-1	-	TRBV5-6	-	TGTGCCAGCAGCGGGCAGGGACAGAACACTGAAGCTTTCTTT	CASSGQGQNTEAFF
TRBJ2-7	TRBD2	TRBV12-3/TRBV12-4	-	TGTGCCAGCAGTTTAGGGACTAGCGGGACCCCTGGAGAGCAGTACTTC	CASSLGTSGTPGEQYF
TRBJ2-7	-	TRBV18	few	TGTGCCAGCTCACCAGGCAGGGTGACCTACGAGCAGTACTTC	CASSPGRVTYEQYF
TRBJ2-6	-	TRBV21-1	-	TGTGCCAGCAGAAACGGGAGAAGGAGTCGTTCTGGGGCCAACGTCCTGACTTTC	CASRNGRRSRSGANVLTF
TRBJ2-7	-	TRBV6-5	-	TGTGCCAGCAGTTACCCCCGGGGGGCAACCTACGAGCAGTACTTC	CASSYPRGATYEQYF
TRBJ2-1	-	TRBV5-1	few	TGCGCCAGCAGCCTGCTTGGCTATTACAATGAGCAGTTCTTC	CASSLLGYYNEQFF
TRBJ2-7	TRBD1	TRBV12-3/TRBV12-4	-	TGTGCCAGCAGTTCCTGGGACAGGGCCACAGAAGAGCAGTACTTC	CASSSWDRATEEQYF
TRBJ1-3	-	TRBV4-1	few	TGCGCCAGCAGCCATGCTAGATTGGGGCAGTCTGGAAACACCATATATTTT	CASSHARLGQSGNTIYF
TRBJ1-5	-	TRBV12-3/TRBV12-4	few	TGTGCCAGCAGTTTGGGGAGGCAGGGCAATCAGCCCCAGCATTTT	CASSLGRQGNQPQHF
TRBJ2-3	-	TRBV9	few	TGTGCCAGCAGCGTAGGGGCTACAAACACAGATACGCAGTATTTT	CASSVGATNTDTQYF
TRBJ2-1	-	TRBV7-7	-	TGTGCTAGCAGCTTAGGGGACGGCGGGTTCCAGTTCTTC	CASSLGDGGFQFF
TRBJ2-1	-	TRBV7-8	few	TGTGCCAGCACCCCCTTCTGGGAATCAAATGAGCAGTTCTTC	CASTPFWESNEQFF
TRBJ1-2	-	TRBV7-9	once	TGTGCCAGCAGCCCGCCGGTCCACTATGGCTACACCTTC	CASSPPVHYGYTF
TRBJ1-5	-	TRBV20-1	many	TGCAGTGCTACCAAAACCACCTTGGGGTTCGGTAATCAGCCCCAGCATTTT	CSATKTTLGFGNQPQHF
TRBJ2-5	-	TRBV5-1	few	TGCGCCAGCAGGGAGGAGGTGACCCAGTACTTC	CASREEVTQYF
TRBJ1-4	-	TRBV20-1	-	TGCAGTGCTAGCGGCAGCGGGGGTGAAAAACTGTTTTTT	CSASGSGGEKLFF
TRBJ1-1	-	TRBV29-1	-	TGCAGCGTGAAGACCGGGAGGGCTGAAGCTTTCTTT	CSVKTGRAEAFF
TRBJ2-3	TRBD2	TRBV11-2	once	TGTGCCAGCAGCCCCCGGGGTAGCGGGCGCCTTGTTGATACGCAGTATTTT	CASSPRGSGRLVDTQYF
TRBJ2-7	TRBD1	TRBV4-1	many	TGCGCCAGCAGCATTGGGACAGGGGACTACGAGCAGTACTTC	CASSIGTGDYEQYF
TRBJ1-2	-	TRBV20-1	many	TGCAGTGCTAGAGATCTGGCAGTAGGGAACTACTATGGCTACACCTTC	CSARDLAVGNYYGYTF
TRBJ1-2	-	TRBV2	few	TGTGCCAGCAGTGAAAGGTCCACTTGGGGCTACACCTTC	CASSERSTWGYTF
TRBJ2-3	-	TRBV18	many	TGTGCCAGCTCACCTAATAATGGAGATACGCAGTATTTT	CASSPNNGDTQYF
TRBJ1-4	TRBD1	TRBV28	-	TGTGCCAGCAGTTCCATCGGGACAGGGAGAGAAAAACTGTTTTTT	CASSSIGTGREKLFF
TRBJ2-3	TRBD2	TRBV7-3	-	TGTGCCAGCAGCGGCTCGGGGGGAAGAACAGATACGCAGTATTTT	CASSGSGGRTDTQYF
TRBJ2-1	TRBD1	TRBV6-1	-	TGTGCCAGCAGTACCCGGACAGGACCCTACAATGAGCAGTTCTTC	CASSTRTGPYNEQFF
TRBJ2-7	TRBD2	TRBV27	-	TGTGCCACCTCCGGGACTAGCCTCAACACTCAATACGAGCAGTACTTC	CATSGTSLNTQYEQYF
TRBJ1-2	TRBD1	TRBV28	-	TGTGCCACCCGGATCAGGGGGGCGGCGGGCTACACCTTC	CATRIRGAAGYTF
TRBJ2-7	-	TRBV5-5	few	TGTGCCAGTAGGACACAGGGTACGAGCGAGCAGTACTTC	CASRTQGTSEQYF
TRBJ1-2	-	TRBV21-1	many	TGTGCCAGCAGCAAAGCGACGACAGGGGGATACGGCTACACCTTC	CASSKATTGGYGYTF
TRBJ2-3	-	TRBV20-1	many	TGCAGTGCTAGAGAACCAGATATAGATACGCAGTATTTT	CSAREPDIDTQYF
TRBJ1-1	TRBD1	TRBV7-9	-	TGTGCCAGCAGCTTGCGCAGGGGGCGAGGCACTGAAGCTTTCTTT	CASSLRRGRGTEAFF
TRBJ2-1	TRBD2	TRBV20-1	many	TGCAGTGCTAGTCCTGCGGGAGAAAGGCTTGAGCAGTTCTTC	CSASPAGERLEQFF
TRBJ1-2	-	TRBV20-1	few	TGCAGTGCTAGAGTATTGGCAGGGAATGGCTACACCTTC	CSARVLAGNGYTF
TRBJ2-1	-	TRBV4-1	-	TGCGCCAGCAGCCAAGCCAACCTCCTTAGCAAGTTGGTCAATGAGCAGTTCTTC	CASSQANLLSKLVNEQFF
TRBJ2-5	-	TRBV4-2	-	TGTGCCAGCAGCCAACAGGACAGCATCCAAGAGACCCAGTACTTC	CASSQQDSIQETQYF
TRBJ1-2	-	TRBV20-1	-	TGCAGCGCGACGGGGCCTAACTATGGCTACACCTTC	CSATGPNYGYTF
TRBJ1-5	TRBD1	TRBV20-1	few	TGCAGTGCAGAAGACAGGGGGAACAATCAGCCCCAGCATTTT	CSAEDRGNNQPQHF
TRBJ1-2	-	TRBV6-5	few	TGTGCCAGCAGTTACGGGGGGGCGCTTGGCTACACCTTC	CASSYGGALGYTF
TRBJ2-7	TRBD1	TRBV20-1	-	TGCAGTGCTAGGCCTGACCCGGGACAGGGGGCCGAGCAGTACTTC	CSARPDPGQGAEQYF
TRBJ2-4	TRBD2	TRBV7-9	few	TGTGCCAGCAGCTTAGCCGCGAAAGCGGGGTCGAAAAACATTCAGTACTTC	CASSLAAKAGSKNIQYF
TRBJ1-2	-	TRBV6-4	few	TGTGCCAGCAGAGACGGGACCAACAGTCGGTATGGCTACACCTTC	CASRDGTNSRYGYTF
TRBJ2-7	-	TRBV4-1	many	TGCGCCAGCAGCCAAGATAACTACGAGCAGTACTTC	CASSQDNYEQYF
TRBJ2-3	-	TRBV11-2	few	TGTGCCAGCAGCTTTCTCGTACGGGGAGAATTTACGGGCACAGATACGCAGTATTTT	CASSFLVRGEFTGTDTQYF